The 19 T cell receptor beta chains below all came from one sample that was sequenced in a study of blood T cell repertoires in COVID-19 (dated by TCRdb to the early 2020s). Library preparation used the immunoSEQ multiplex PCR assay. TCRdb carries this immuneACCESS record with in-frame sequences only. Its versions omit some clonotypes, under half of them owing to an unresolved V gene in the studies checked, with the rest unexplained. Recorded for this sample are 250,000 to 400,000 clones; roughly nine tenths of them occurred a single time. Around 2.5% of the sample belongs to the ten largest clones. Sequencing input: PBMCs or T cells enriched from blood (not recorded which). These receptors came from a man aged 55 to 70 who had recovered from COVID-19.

CDR3 in amino acids: CASSLGQGYGYTF. CDR3 bases: TGTGCCAGCAGCTTAGGGCAGGGGTATGGCTACACCTTC. This chain connects TRBV13 to TRBJ1-2; D might be TRBD1 (6 bases). V was cut by 0 bases and J by 5 bases, with 7 bases left in between. The CDR3 has 13 residues. The germline V gene has CDR1 PRHDT and CDR2 FYEKMQ (reference sequence).

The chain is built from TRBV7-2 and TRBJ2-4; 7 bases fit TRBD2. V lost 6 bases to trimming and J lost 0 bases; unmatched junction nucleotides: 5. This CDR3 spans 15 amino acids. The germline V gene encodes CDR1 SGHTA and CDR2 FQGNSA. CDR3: CASSDASGAKNIQYF. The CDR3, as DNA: TGTGCCAGCAGTGACGCTAGCGGAGCCAAAAACATTCAGTACTTC.

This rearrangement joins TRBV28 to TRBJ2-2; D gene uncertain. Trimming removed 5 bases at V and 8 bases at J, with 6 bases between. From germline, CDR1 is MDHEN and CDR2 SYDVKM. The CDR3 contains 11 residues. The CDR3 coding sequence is TGTGCCAGCAGTAGCCTTGGGGAGCTGTTTTTT. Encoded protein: CASSSLGELFF. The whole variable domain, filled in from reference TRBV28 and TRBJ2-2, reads DVKVTQSSRYLVKRTGEKVFLECVQDMDHENMFWYRQDPGLGLRLIYFSYDVKMKEKGDIPEGYSVSREKKERFSLILESASTNQTSMYLCASSSLGELFFGEGSRLTVL.

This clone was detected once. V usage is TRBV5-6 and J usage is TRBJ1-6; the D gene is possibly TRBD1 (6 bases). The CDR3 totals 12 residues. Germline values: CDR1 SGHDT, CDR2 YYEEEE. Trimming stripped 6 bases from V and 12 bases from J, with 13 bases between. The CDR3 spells CASNLQGGPLHF. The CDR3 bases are TGTGCCAGCAACCTACAGGGTGGACCCCTCCACTTT.

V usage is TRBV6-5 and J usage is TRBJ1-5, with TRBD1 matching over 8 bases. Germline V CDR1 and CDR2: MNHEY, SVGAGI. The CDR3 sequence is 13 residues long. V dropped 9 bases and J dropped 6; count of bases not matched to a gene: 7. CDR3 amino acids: CASQGAMSQPQHF. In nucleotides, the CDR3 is TGTGCCAGTCAGGGGGCGATGAGTCAGCCCCAGCATTTT.

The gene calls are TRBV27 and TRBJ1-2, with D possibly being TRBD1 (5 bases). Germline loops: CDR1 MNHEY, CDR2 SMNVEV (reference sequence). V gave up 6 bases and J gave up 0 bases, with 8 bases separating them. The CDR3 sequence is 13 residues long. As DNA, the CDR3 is TGTGCCAGCAGCAGGACATCTAACTATGGCTACACCTTC. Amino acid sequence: CASSRTSNYGYTF.

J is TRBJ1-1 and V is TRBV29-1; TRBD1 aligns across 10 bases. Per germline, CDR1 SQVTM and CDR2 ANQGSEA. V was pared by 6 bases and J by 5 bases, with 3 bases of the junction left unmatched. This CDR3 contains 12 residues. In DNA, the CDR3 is TGCAGCGTGGGACAGGGGAGGACTGAAGCTTTCTTT. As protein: CSVGQGRTEAFF.

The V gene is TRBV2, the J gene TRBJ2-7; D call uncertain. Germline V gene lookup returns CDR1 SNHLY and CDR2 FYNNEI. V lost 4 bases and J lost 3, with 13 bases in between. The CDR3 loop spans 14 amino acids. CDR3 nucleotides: TGTGCCAGCAGTGCTGCGTCGTCGGGCTACGAGCAGTACTTC. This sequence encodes CASSAASSGYEQYF. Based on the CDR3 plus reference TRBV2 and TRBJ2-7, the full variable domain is EPEVTQTPSHQVTQMGQEVILRCVPISNHLYFYWYRQILGQKVEFLVSFYNNEISEKSEIFDDQFSVERPDGSNFTLKIRSTKLEDSAMYFCASSAASSGYEQYFGPGTRLTVT.

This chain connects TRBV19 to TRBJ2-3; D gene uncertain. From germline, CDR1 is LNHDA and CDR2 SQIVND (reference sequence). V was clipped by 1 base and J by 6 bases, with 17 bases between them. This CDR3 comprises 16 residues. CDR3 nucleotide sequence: TGTGCCAGTAGTATAGCCCAGGCTCGAGAGACGGATACGCAGTATTTT. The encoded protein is CASSIAQARETDTQYF.

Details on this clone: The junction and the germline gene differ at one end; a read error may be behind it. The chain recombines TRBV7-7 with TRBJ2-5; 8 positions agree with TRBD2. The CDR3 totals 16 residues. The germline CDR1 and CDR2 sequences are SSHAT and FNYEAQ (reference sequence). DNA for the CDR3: TGTGCTAGCAGCTTAAGCTTCCAGCGGGAGCAAGAGACCCAGTACTTC. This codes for CASSLSFQREQETQYF.

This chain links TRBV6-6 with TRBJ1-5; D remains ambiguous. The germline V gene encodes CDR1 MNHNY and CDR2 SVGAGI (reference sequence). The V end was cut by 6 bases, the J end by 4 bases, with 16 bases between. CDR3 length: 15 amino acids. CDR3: CASRPSGELNQPQHF. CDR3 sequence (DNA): TGTGCCAGCAGGCCCTCGGGAGAGCTTAATCAGCCCCAGCATTTT.

The CDR3 DNA reads as TGTGCCAGCAGTGAAGTTGTCACAGGGGGAAGGGGGGTGCATTTT. It is translated as CASSEVVTGGRGVHF. The chain is built from TRBV6-1 and TRBJ1-5; TRBD1 agrees at 8 bases. This CDR3 has 15 amino acids. The V segment lost 1 base and the J segment 15 bases; nucleotides outside the gene matches: 14. Germline CDR1 MNHNS, CDR2 SASEGT.

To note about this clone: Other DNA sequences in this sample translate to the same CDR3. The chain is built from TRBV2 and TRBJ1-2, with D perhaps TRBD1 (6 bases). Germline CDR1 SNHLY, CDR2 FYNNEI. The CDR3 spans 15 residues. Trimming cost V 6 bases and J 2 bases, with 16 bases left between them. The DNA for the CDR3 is TGTGCCAGCAGCAAGACAGGAGGTTTAAACTATGGCTACACCTTC. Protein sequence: CASSKTGGLNYGYTF. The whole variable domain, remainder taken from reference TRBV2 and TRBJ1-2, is EPEVTQTPSHQVTQMGQEVILRCVPISNHLYFYWYRQILGQKVEFLVSFYNNEISEKSEIFDDQFSVERPDGSNFTLKIRSTKLEDSAMYFCASSKTGGLNYGYTFGSGTRLTVV.

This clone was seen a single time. The CDR3 region is CASSISGKGNTEAFF. In DNA form, the CDR3 reads TGTGCCAGTAGTATCTCGGGGAAGGGGAACACTGAAGCTTTCTTT. The V gene is TRBV19, the J gene TRBJ1-1; D not resolved. From germline, CDR1 is LNHDA and CDR2 SQIVND (reference sequence). V was trimmed by 3 bases and J by 1 base, leaving 12 bases between them. The CDR3 runs 15 residues.

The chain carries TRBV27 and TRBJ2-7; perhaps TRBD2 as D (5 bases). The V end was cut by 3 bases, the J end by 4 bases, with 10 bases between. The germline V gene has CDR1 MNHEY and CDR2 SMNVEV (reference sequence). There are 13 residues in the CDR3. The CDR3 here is CASSLGSEYEQYF. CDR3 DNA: TGTGCCAGCAGTTTGGGGAGCGAGTACGAGCAGTACTTC.

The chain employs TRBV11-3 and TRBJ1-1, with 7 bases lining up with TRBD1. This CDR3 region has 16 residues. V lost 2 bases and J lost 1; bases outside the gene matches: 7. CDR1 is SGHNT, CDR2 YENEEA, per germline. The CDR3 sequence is CASSLNRGNRNTEAFF. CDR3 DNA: TGTGCCAGCAGCTTAAACAGGGGTAATAGGAACACTGAAGCTTTCTTT.

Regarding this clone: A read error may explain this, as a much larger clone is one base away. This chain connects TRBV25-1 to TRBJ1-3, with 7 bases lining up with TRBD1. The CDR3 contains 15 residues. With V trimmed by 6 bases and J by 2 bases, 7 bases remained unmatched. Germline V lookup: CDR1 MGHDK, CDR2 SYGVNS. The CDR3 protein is CASSSDRVPGNTIYF. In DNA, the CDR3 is TGTGCCAGCAGCTCCGACAGGGTCCCTGGAAACACCATATATTTT.

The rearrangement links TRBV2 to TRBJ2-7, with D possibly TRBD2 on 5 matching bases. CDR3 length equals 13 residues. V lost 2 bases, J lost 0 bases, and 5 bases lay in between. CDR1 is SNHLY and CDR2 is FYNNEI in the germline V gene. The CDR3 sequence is CASSERGSYEQYF. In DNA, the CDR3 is TGTGCCAGCAGTGAACGGGGCTCCTACGAGCAGTACTTC.

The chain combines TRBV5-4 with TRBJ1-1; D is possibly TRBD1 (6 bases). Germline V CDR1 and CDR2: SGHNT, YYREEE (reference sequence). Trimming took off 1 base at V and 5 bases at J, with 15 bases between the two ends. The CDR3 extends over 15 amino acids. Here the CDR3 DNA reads TGTGCCAGCAGCTTGTTGGGGGGGCTGAGTACTGAAGCTTTCTTT. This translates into CASSLLGGLSTEAFF.